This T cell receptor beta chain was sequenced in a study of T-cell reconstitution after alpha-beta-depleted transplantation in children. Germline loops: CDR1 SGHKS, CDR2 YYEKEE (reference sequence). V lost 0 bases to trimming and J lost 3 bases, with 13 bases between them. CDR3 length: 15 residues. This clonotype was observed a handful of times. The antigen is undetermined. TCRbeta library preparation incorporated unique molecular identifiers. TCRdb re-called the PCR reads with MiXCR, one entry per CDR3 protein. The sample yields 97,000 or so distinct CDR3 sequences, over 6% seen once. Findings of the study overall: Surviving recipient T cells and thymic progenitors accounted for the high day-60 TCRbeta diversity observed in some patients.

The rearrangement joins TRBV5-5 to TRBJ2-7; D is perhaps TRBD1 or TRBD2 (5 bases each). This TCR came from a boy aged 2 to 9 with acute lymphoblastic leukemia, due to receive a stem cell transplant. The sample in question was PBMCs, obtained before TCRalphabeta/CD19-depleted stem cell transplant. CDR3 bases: TGTGCCAGCAGCTTGGTCTCCGGGGCCGACTACGAGCAGTACTTC. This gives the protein CASSLVSGADYEQYF.